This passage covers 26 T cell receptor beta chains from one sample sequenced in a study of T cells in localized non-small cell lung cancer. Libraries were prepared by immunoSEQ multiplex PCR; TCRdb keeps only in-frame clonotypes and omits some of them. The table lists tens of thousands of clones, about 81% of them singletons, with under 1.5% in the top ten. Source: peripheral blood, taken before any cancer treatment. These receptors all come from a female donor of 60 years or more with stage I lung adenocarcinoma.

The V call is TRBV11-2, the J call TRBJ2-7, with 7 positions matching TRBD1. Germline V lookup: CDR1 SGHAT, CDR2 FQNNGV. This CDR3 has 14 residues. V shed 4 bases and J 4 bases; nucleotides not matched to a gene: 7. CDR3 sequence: CASSSQGTLYEQYF. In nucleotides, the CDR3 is TGTGCCAGCAGCTCACAGGGGACCTTGTACGAGCAGTACTTC.

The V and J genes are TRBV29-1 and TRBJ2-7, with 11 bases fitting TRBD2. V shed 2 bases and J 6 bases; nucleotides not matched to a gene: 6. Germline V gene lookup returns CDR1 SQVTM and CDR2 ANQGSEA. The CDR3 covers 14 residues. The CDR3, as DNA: TGCAGCGTTGAATTTAGCGGGAGGGCCGGCGAGCAGTACTTC. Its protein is CSVEFSGRAGEQYF.

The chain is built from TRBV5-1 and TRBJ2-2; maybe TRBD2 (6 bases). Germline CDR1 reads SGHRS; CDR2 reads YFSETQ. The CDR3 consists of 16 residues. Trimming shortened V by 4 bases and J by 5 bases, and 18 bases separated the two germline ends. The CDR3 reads CASSSRDLSRTGELFF. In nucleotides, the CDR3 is TGCGCCAGCAGCAGTCGGGACTTAAGCAGAACCGGGGAGCTGTTTTTT.

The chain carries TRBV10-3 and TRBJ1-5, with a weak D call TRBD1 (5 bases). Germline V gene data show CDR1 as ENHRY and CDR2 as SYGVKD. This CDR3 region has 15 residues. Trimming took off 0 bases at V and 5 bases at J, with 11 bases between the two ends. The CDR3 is CAISESIGVDQPQHF. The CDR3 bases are TGTGCCATCAGTGAGTCGATAGGGGTGGATCAGCCCCAGCATTTT.

The CDR3 reads CASNDGGGEKLFF. In DNA form, the CDR3 reads TGTGCCAGCAACGACGGAGGAGGAGAAAAACTGTTTTTT. This chain links TRBV28 with TRBJ1-4; D ambiguous. Germline CDR1 MDHEN, CDR2 SYDVKM. The CDR3 contains 13 residues. V lost 7 bases and J 8 bases, leaving 14 bases between the germline ends.

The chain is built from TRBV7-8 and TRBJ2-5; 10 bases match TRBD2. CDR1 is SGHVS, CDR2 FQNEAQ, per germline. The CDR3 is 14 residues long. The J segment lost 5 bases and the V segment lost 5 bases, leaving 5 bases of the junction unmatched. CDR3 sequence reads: CASSQSGRGETQYF. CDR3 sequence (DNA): TGTGCCAGCAGCCAAAGCGGGAGGGGGGAGACCCAGTACTTC.

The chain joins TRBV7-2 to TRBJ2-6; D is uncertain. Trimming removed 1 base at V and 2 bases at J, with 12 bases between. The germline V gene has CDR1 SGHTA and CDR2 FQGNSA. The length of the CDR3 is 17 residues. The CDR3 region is CASSLEVRRTGANVLTF. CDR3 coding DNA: TGTGCCAGCAGCTTAGAAGTCAGGCGCACTGGGGCCAACGTCCTGACTTTC.

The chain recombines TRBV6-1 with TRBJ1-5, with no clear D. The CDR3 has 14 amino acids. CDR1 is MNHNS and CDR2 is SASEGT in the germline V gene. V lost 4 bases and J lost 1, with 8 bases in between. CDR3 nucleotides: TGTGCCAGCAGTGTCTCACAGAGCAATCAGCCCCAGCATTTT. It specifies CASSVSQSNQPQHF.

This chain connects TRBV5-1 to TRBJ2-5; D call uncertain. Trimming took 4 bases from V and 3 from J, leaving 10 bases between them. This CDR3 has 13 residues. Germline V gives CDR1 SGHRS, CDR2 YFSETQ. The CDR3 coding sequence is TGCGCCAGCAGCCGGCGGAGAGAAGAGACCCAGTACTTC. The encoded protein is CASSRRREETQYF.

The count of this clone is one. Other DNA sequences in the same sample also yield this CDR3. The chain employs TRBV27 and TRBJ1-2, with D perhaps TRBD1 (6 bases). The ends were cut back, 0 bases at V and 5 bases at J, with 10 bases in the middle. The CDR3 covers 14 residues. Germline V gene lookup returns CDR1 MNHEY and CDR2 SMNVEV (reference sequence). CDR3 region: CASSLSGQGYGYTF. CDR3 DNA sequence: TGTGCCAGCAGTTTATCGGGGCAGGGGTATGGCTACACCTTC.

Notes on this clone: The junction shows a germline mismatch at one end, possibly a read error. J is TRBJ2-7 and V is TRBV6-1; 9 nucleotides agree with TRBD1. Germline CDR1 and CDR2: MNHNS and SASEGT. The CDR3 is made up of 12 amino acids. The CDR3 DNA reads TGTGCCAGCAGGTCACCGGGACAGGGATTCGACTTC. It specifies CASRSPGQGFDF.

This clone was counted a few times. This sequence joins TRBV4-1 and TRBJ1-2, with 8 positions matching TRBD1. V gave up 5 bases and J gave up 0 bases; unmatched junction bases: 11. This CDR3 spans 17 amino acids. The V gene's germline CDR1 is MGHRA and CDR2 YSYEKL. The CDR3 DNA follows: TGCGCCAGCAGCTACCCGGGACAGGTCATCCCTAACTATGGCTACACCTTC. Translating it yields CASSYPGQVIPNYGYTF.

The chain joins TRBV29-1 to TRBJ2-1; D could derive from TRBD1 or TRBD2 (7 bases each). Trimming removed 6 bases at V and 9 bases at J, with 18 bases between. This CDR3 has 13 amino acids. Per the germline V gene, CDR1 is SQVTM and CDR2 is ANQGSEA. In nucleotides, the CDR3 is TGCAGCGTGGCACTGGGAGGGGGCGGTGAGCAGTTCTTC. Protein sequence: CSVALGGGGEQFF.

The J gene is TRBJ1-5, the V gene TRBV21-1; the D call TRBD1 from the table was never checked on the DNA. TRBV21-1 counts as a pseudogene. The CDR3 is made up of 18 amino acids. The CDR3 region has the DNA TGTGCCAGCAGCACGCAACAGGGTAGTTCCCCTATTAATCAGCCCCAGCATTTT. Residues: CASSTQQGSSPINQPQHF.

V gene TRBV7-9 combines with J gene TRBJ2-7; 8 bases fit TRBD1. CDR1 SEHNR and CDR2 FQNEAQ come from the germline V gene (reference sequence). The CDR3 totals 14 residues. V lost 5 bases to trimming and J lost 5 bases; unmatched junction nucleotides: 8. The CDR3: CASSLGQAAHEQYF. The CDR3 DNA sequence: TGTGCCAGCAGCCTGGGACAGGCAGCACACGAGCAGTACTTC.

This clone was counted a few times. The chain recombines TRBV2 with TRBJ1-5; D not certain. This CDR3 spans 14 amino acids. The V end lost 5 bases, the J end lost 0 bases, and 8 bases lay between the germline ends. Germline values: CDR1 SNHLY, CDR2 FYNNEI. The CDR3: CASSSSNSNQPQHF. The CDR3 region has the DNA TGTGCCAGCAGTTCCTCTAATAGCAATCAGCCCCAGCATTTT.

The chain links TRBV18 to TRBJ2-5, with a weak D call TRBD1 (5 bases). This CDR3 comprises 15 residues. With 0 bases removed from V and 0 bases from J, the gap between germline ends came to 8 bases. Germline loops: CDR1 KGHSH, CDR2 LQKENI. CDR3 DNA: TGTGCCAGCTCACCACCGTTCAGGGACCAAGAGACCCAGTACTTC. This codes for CASSPPFRDQETQYF.

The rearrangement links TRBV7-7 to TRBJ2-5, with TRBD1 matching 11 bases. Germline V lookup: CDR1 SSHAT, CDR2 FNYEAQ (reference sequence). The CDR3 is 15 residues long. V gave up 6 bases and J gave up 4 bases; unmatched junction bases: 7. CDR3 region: CASRPGTGGSETQYF. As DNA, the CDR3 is TGTGCCAGCAGACCCGGGACAGGGGGGTCAGAGACCCAGTACTTC.

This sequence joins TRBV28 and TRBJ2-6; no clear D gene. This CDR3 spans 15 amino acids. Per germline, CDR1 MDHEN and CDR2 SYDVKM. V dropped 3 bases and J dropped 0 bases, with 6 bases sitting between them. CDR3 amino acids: CASSFASSGANVLTF. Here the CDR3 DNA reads TGTGCCAGCAGTTTTGCGTCCTCTGGGGCCAACGTCCTGACTTTC.

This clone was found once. CDR3 sequence: CSVQKGTGNTIYF. CDR3 nucleotides: TGCAGCGTCCAGAAGGGGACTGGAAACACCATATATTTT. This chain uses TRBV29-1 with TRBJ1-3, with D maybe TRBD1 (5 bases). The CDR3 is 13 residues long. Germline CDR1 and CDR2: SQVTM and ANQGSEA. With 6 bases removed from V and 2 bases from J, the gap between germline ends came to 11 bases.

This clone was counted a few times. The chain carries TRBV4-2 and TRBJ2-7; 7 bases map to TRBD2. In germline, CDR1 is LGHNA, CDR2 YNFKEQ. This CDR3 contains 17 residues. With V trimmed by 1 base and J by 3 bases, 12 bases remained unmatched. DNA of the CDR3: TGTGCCAGCAGCCAAGGCCGTTTGGGAGGGACCCTCTACGAGCAGTACTTC. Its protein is CASSQGRLGGTLYEQYF.

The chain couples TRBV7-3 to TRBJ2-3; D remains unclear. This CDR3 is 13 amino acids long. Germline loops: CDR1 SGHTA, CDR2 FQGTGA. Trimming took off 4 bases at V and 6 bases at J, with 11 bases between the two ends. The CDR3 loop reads CASSSRSWDTQYF. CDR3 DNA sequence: TGTGCCAGCAGCTCCCGGAGCTGGGATACGCAGTATTTT.

The CDR3 DNA sequence: TGTGCCAGCAGTTTGTTGCAGGTAACAGATACGCAGTATTTT. Translated, it gives CASSLLQVTDTQYF. J is TRBJ2-3 and V is TRBV27; D gene unclear. Per germline, CDR1 MNHEY and CDR2 SMNVEV (reference sequence). Trimming left V 3 bases short and J 3 bases short, with 10 bases between. The length of the CDR3 is 14 residues.

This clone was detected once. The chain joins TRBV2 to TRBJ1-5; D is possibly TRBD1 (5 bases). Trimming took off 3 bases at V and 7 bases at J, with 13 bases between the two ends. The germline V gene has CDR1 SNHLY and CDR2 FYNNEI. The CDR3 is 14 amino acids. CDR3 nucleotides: TGTGCCAGCAGTGAGGGGGGGGAGGTGCAGCCCCAGCATTTT. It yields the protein CASSEGGEVQPQHF. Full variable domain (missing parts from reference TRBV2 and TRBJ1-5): EPEVTQTPSHQVTQMGQEVILRCVPISNHLYFYWYRQILGQKVEFLVSFYNNEISEKSEIFDDQFSVERPDGSNFTLKIRSTKLEDSAMYFCASSEGGEVQPQHFGDGTRLSIL.

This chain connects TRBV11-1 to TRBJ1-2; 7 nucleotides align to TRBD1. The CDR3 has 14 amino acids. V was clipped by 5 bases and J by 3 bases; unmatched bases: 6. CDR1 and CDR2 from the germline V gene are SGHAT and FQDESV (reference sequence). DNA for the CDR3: TGTGCCAGCAGCCCCCGGACAGGCTACTATGGCTACACCTTC. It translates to CASSPRTGYYGYTF.

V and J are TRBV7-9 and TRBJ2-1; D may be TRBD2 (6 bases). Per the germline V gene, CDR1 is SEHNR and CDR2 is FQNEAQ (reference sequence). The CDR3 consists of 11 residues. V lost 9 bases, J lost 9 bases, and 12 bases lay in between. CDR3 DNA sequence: TGTGCCAGTTCGCGGGGTATTGAGCAGTTCTTC. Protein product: CASSRGIEQFF. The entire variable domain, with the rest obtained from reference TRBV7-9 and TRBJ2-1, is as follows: DTGVSQNPRHKITKRGQNVTFRCDPISEHNRLYWYRQTLGQGPEFLTYFQNEAQLEKSRLLSDRFSAERPKGSFSTLEIQRTEQGDSAMYLCASSRGIEQFFGPGTRLTVL.